A single sample gave rise to the 4 T cell receptor beta chains below, sequenced in a study of blood T cells in healthy people across ages. Then a second PCR, running roughly 7 to 11 cycles, was carried out with a sample-barcoded 5' primer and a J-beta primer mix. TCRdb itself ran the 5' RACE reads through MiXCR, one entry per CDR3 protein. This table has hundreds of thousands of distinct CDR3 sequences, around 43% appearing once. The source material was blood. These receptors came from a man older than 75 in good health.

This chain connects TRBV5-4 to TRBJ2-3, with D perhaps TRBD2 (5 bases). V lost 1 base and J lost 2, with 11 bases in between. The CDR3 extends over 15 amino acids. CDR1 SGHNT and CDR2 YYREEE come from the germline V gene (reference sequence). In DNA, the CDR3 is TGTGCCAGCAGCTTGACAGCGGCACCCACAGATACGCAGTATTTT. Translation: CASSLTAAPTDTQYF.

The sample holds a few counts of this clonotype. The chain is built from TRBV5-1 and TRBJ2-3; D gene uncertain. CDR3 size: 14 residues. Deletions cut 7 bases from V and 1 base from J, with 13 bases between. The germline gives CDR1 SGHRS, CDR2 YFSETQ. CDR3 amino acids: CASSKKGGTDTQYF. DNA of the CDR3: TGCGCCAGCTCCAAAAAGGGCGGCACAGATACGCAGTATTTT.

This clonotype was recorded a few times. V gene TRBV6-2 or TRBV6-3 combines with J gene TRBJ2-5; 8 bases map to TRBD2. V was pared by 2 bases and J by 5 bases, with 10 bases of the junction left unmatched. The CDR3 covers 16 residues. Germline CDR1 is MNHEY and CDR2 is SVGEGT. This CDR3 is CASSYSQRGRRETQYF. For the CDR3, the DNA is TGTGCCAGCAGTTACAGCCAGCGGGGGAGGAGGGAGACCCAGTACTTC.

This clonotype was seen a handful of times. V usage is TRBV4-2 and J usage is TRBJ2-7; the match to TRBD2 covers 8 bases. J lost 2 bases, V lost 0 bases, and 6 bases had no gene match. The length of the CDR3 is 16 residues. From germline, CDR1 is LGHNA and CDR2 YNFKEQ. CDR3 nucleotides: TGTGCCAGCAGCCAAGATCGGGGGGGCCTCCCCTACGAGCAGTACTTC. Amino acid sequence: CASSQDRGGLPYEQYF.